Each of the 19 T cell receptor beta chains below was sequenced from the same sample in a study of regulatory T cells in long-lasting Graves disease. Relying on iRepertoire HTBI primers and Arm-PCR of CDR3 regions, the team built TCR beta libraries. TCRdb independently ran MiXCR on the multiplex PCR reads; one entry per CDR3 protein. Among 700,000 or so distinct CDR3 sequences listed, around 30% were seen once. Time point noted: persistent/refractory GD, antithyroid drugs over 5 years with positive TRAb. Following extraction of RNA from PBMCs, that RNA was used to make the TCR library. The sequencing here drew on peripheral blood mononuclear cells (PBMCs), taken when the disease was refractory, from a patient treated with antithyroid drugs. These receptors came from a female donor with Graves disease.

This clonotype was detected only a few times. This chain links TRBV29-1 with TRBJ2-7; D is uncertain. The germline V and J ends were trimmed by 4 bases and 3 bases, with 10 bases remaining between them. Germline V gene lookup returns CDR1 SQVTM and CDR2 ANQGSEA. CDR3 size: 12 residues. In nucleotides, the CDR3 is TGCAGCGTTGTTTGGGCTAACTACGAGCAGTACTTC. Encoded protein: CSVVWANYEQYF.

This clonotype was counted a few times. The chain has TRBV19 and TRBJ1-1; the D gene is possibly TRBD1 (6 bases). V lost 8 bases and J 5 bases, leaving 12 bases between the germline ends. The CDR3 is 12 residues long. Germline V CDR1 and CDR2: LNHDA, SQIVND (reference sequence). The CDR3 DNA reads TGTGCCAGTGCTCCCGGACAGACTGAAGCTTTCTTT. As protein: CASAPGQTEAFF.

This clonotype has only one observation. V and J are TRBV20-1 and TRBJ2-7; D is unresolved. The germline CDR1 and CDR2 sequences are DFQATT and SNEGSKA (reference sequence). The CDR3 contains 13 residues. V lost 3 bases to trimming and J lost 1 base, with 10 bases between them. CDR3 sequence (DNA): TGCAGTGCTAGTGAACGGATATCCTACGAGCAGTACTTC. Protein: CSASERISYEQYF.

This clonotype occurred many times. The rearrangement joins TRBV2 to TRBJ1-6, with 10 positions matching TRBD1. Germline CDR1 SNHLY, CDR2 FYNNEI. This CDR3 contains 15 residues. The ends lost 6 bases at V and 9 bases at J; junction bases unmatched: 8. The CDR3 nucleotides are TGTGCCAGCAGGATACTGACAGGGGGCGGTTCACCCCTCCACTTT. Protein product: CASRILTGGGSPLHF.

The V call is TRBV12-3 or TRBV12-4, the J call TRBJ1-1; no clear D gene. Trimming cost V 5 bases and J 6 bases, with 10 bases left between them. This CDR3 has 12 amino acids. The CDR3 protein is CASSPSSAEAFF. DNA for the CDR3: TGTGCCAGCAGTCCTTCATCAGCTGAAGCTTTCTTT.

V gene TRBV6-1 combines with J gene TRBJ2-5, with D unclear. Trimming removed 6 bases at V and 9 bases at J, with 11 bases between. The CDR3 sequence is 11 residues long. CDR1 MNHNS and CDR2 SASEGT come from the germline V gene. The CDR3 loop reads CASSPQRSQYF. DNA for the CDR3: TGTGCCAGCAGCCCTCAAAGGTCCCAGTACTTC.

This clonotype was counted between two and nine times. Germline is not matched at one junction end, which may reflect a read error. This chain connects TRBV5-1 to TRBJ1-5, with 8 bases that match TRBD1. The CDR3 loop spans 14 amino acids. CDR1 and CDR2 from the germline V gene are SGHRS and YFSETQ. The DNA of the CDR3 is TGTGCCAGCAGCTTAGCAGGGGGCTATCAGCCCCAGCATTTT. It encodes CASSLAGGYQPQHF.

This clonotype was counted ten times or more. Here the CDR3 DNA reads TGTGCCAGCAACCCCGTTAGCGCTGAAGCTTTCTTT. This gives the protein CASNPVSAEAFF. The chain has TRBV28 and TRBJ1-1; D gene unclear. CDR3 length: 12 amino acids. Germline V gene lookup returns CDR1 MDHEN and CDR2 SYDVKM. Between the trimmed V and J ends, which lost 7 bases and 6 bases, there was a span of 12 bases.

This clonotype was counted between two and nine times. The chain links TRBV6-1 to TRBJ1-4; 9 bases match TRBD1. Per germline, CDR1 MNHNS and CDR2 SASEGT. The length of the CDR3 is 13 residues. V trimming: 6 bases; J trimming: 8 bases; junction bases outside the gene matches: 4. The CDR3 DNA is TGTGCCAGCAGACAGGGGGCTTTGGAAAAACTGTTTTTT. Its protein is CASRQGALEKLFF.

The chain carries TRBV29-1 and TRBJ1-2; maybe TRBD1 (5 bases). V gave up 4 bases and J gave up 5 bases, with 8 bases separating them. CDR3 size: 11 residues. Germline CDR1 SQVTM, CDR2 ANQGSEA. The CDR3 bases are TGCAGCGTTGTAAAGGGGTATGGCTACACCTTC. Translated, it gives CSVVKGYGYTF.

This clonotype occurred many times. V usage is TRBV12-3 or TRBV12-4 and J usage is TRBJ1-4; tentatively, D is TRBD1 (5 bases). There are 16 residues in the CDR3. The germline V and J ends were trimmed by 5 bases and 5 bases, with 18 bases remaining between them. The CDR3 spells CASSQHPQVPNEKLFF. CDR3 sequence (DNA): TGTGCCAGCAGTCAGCATCCACAGGTCCCAAATGAAAAACTGTTTTTT.

This clonotype was picked up a small number of times. The chain employs TRBV3-1 and TRBJ1-4; 8 nucleotides line up with TRBD1. V dropped 4 bases and J dropped 7; count of bases not matched to a gene: 8. The CDR3 consists of 15 residues. Germline values: CDR1 LGHDT, CDR2 YNNKEL (reference sequence). The CDR3 here is CASSPGQGSGEKLFF. CDR3 sequence (DNA): TGTGCCAGCAGCCCCGGACAGGGTAGCGGTGAAAAACTGTTTTTT.

The chain couples TRBV9 to TRBJ2-7; 9 bases map to TRBD2. J lost 6 bases, V lost 0 bases, and 7 bases had no gene match. CDR1 SGDLS and CDR2 YYNGEE come from the germline V gene. CDR3 length equals 15 residues. CDR3 loop: CASSVGAGGTFEQYF. The CDR3 region has the DNA TGTGCCAGCAGCGTAGGAGCGGGAGGAACGTTCGAGCAGTACTTC.

The chain uses TRBV29-1 and TRBJ2-5; D might be TRBD1 (6 bases). Germline V gene sequence: CDR1 SQVTM, CDR2 ANQGSEA. V gave up 4 bases and J gave up 5 bases, with 14 bases separating them. The CDR3 sequence is 13 residues long. CDR3 region: CSVAQGPPETQYF. The CDR3 DNA reads TGCAGCGTTGCCCAGGGGCCCCCCGAGACCCAGTACTTC.

The V gene is TRBV5-1, the J gene TRBJ1-1, with TRBD1 matching over 10 bases. CDR3 length equals 18 residues. Trimming took 3 bases from V and 3 from J; bases not matched to a gene: 14. The germline gives CDR1 SGHRS, CDR2 YFSETQ. This CDR3 is CASSSPGTGVRLDTEAFF. The DNA of the CDR3 is TGCGCCAGCAGCTCCCCCGGGACAGGGGTCCGGTTGGACACTGAAGCTTTCTTT.

The rearrangement links TRBV7-3 to TRBJ2-2; 12 positions match TRBD1. Per germline, CDR1 SGHTA and CDR2 FQGTGA. The trim removed 1 base at V and 7 bases at J, leaving 16 bases unmatched. There are 20 residues in the CDR3. CDR3 in DNA: TGTGCCAGCAGCTTAAGGGTGCTCCCGGGACAGGGGGCTGGGAACGGGGAGCTGTTTTTT. This encodes CASSLRVLPGQGAGNGELFF. Full variable domain (missing parts from reference TRBV7-3 and TRBJ2-2): GAGVSQTPSNKVTEKGKYVELRCDPISGHTALYWYRQSLGQGPEFLIYFQGTGAADDSGLPNDRFFAVRPEGSVSTLKIQRTERGDSAVYLCASSLRVLPGQGAGNGELFFGEGSRLTVL.

This clonotype has only a few counts. This chain uses TRBV30 with TRBJ2-7, with D perhaps given as TRBD1 or TRBD2 (6 bases each). The CDR3 is 12 amino acids. The V end was cut by 5 bases, the J end by 1 base, with 9 bases between. Germline V lookup: CDR1 GTSNPN, CDR2 SVGIG (reference sequence). The CDR3 loop is CAWGGGSYEQYF. For the CDR3, the DNA is TGTGCCTGGGGAGGGGGGTCCTACGAGCAGTACTTC.

This chain joins TRBV29-1 and TRBJ1-2, with D maybe TRBD1 (5 bases). V was trimmed by 5 bases and J by 4 bases, leaving 11 bases between them. Germline loops: CDR1 SQVTM, CDR2 ANQGSEA. CDR3 length: 12 residues. DNA of the CDR3: TGCAGCGTTAATCAGGGAGGCTATGGCTACACCTTC. Amino acid sequence: CSVNQGGYGYTF.

The chain has TRBV30 and TRBJ1-2, with TRBD1 identical over 11 bases. The CDR3 has 13 amino acids. V was clipped by 5 bases and J by 7 bases; unmatched bases: 6. Germline V gene data show CDR1 as GTSNPN and CDR2 as SVGIG (reference sequence). The CDR3 sequence: CAWPRDRGTGYTF. The DNA of the CDR3 is TGTGCCTGGCCTCGGGACAGGGGGACTGGCTACACCTTC.